These 10 T cell receptor beta chains share one sample of origin, sequenced in a study of post-analysis software for immune sequencing data. Study-level findings and limits: About 5 TRBV segments (TRBV5-6, TRBV5-1 and TRBV20-1 among them) occurred more frequently in patients than in controls.

Prepared libraries of TCR beta cDNA carried unique molecular identifiers. TCRdb redid the calling of the PCR reads with MiXCR, one entry per CDR3 protein. In the table there are hundreds of thousands of distinct CDR3 sequences, nearly 45% of which are singletons. Their antigen targets remain unknown. The material sequenced was blood. These receptors were obtained from a girl under 18 with multiple sclerosis.

This clonotype was seen more than once but under ten times. V gene TRBV27 combines with J gene TRBJ2-6; the match to TRBD1 covers 7 bases. The ends lost 4 bases at V and 0 bases at J; junction bases unmatched: 6. The CDR3 contains 17 residues. From germline, CDR1 is MNHEY and CDR2 SMNVEV (reference sequence). The CDR3 is CASSSWDSSSGANVLTF. The CDR3 DNA reads TGTGCCAGCAGTTCATGGGACAGCAGCTCTGGGGCCAACGTCCTGACTTTC.

The sample holds a few counts of this clonotype. The V call is TRBV6-2 or TRBV6-3, the J call TRBJ2-7, with unresolved D. The CDR3 is 14 residues long. Trimming cost V 0 bases and J 2 bases, with 8 bases left between them. The germline V gene has CDR1 MNHEY and CDR2 SVGEGT. CDR3 coding DNA: TGTGCCAGCAGTTACTCGACTGGAACCTACGAGCAGTACTTC. This sequence encodes CASSYSTGTYEQYF.

The V call is TRBV9, the J call TRBJ2-3, with D unresolved. CDR3 length equals 15 residues. Germline CDR1 is SGDLS and CDR2 is YYNGEE. Trimming removed 4 bases at V and 0 bases at J, with 12 bases between. The CDR3 here is CASSPFWRSTDTQYF. The CDR3 DNA reads as TGTGCCAGCAGCCCCTTTTGGCGGAGCACAGATACGCAGTATTTT.

The gene calls are TRBV27 and TRBJ2-1; D possibly corresponds to TRBD2 (6 bases). The CDR3 covers 16 residues. Germline CDR1 and CDR2: MNHEY and SMNVEV (reference sequence). V lost 3 bases, J lost 4 bases, and 16 bases lay in between. As DNA, the CDR3 is TGTGCCAGCAGTTTGAGTCTAGCGCTGCTTTACAATGAGCAGTTCTTC. Its protein product is CASSLSLALLYNEQFF.

V and J are TRBV9 and TRBJ1-4; D not certain. The germline gives CDR1 SGDLS, CDR2 YYNGEE. The ends were cut back, 0 bases at V and 5 bases at J, with 11 bases in the middle. The CDR3 has 15 amino acids. The CDR3 sequence is CASSVGMTENEKLFF. The DNA for the CDR3 is TGTGCCAGCAGCGTAGGGATGACGGAGAATGAAAAACTGTTTTTT.

CDR3 nucleotide sequence: TGTGCCAGCAGCCCCCGGGAACTCGAGCAGTACTTC. Translated: CASSPRELEQYF. The chain couples TRBV7-9 to TRBJ2-5, with D tentatively TRBD2 (5 bases). TRBJ2-7 matches the DNA end more closely, so the J call is doubtful. Germline CDR1 and CDR2: SEHNR and FQNEAQ (reference sequence). The CDR3 extends over 12 amino acids.

This sequence joins TRBV12-3 or TRBV12-4 and TRBJ2-1; TRBD2 might be the D (5 bases). This CDR3 contains 15 residues. Trimming removed 7 bases from V and 12 bases from J, with 25 bases in between. CDR3 nucleotide sequence: TGTGCCAGCAACCAAATGCAACCTACCAGCCGGGGGCAGTTCTTC. It yields the protein CASNQMQPTSRGQFF.

This clonotype has only one observation. This chain uses TRBV28 with TRBJ2-7; D gene unclear. Germline V CDR1 and CDR2: MDHEN, SYDVKM. Between the trimmed V and J ends, which lost 4 bases and 3 bases, there was a span of 13 bases. This CDR3 region has 14 residues. CDR3 bases: TGTGCCAGCAGTTCCTCTGGGGTAAACTACGAGCAGTACTTC. It is translated as CASSSSGVNYEQYF.

The chain couples TRBV11-2 to TRBJ2-1; 10 bases are a match to TRBD2. V lost 5 bases, J lost 7 bases, and 17 bases stayed unmatched. CDR1 and CDR2 (germline): SGHAT, FQNNGV. There are 18 residues in the CDR3. This CDR3 is CASSPTGSGRARGNEQFF. In DNA, the CDR3 is TGTGCCAGCAGCCCGACGGGGAGCGGGAGGGCCAGAGGGAATGAGCAGTTCTTC.

V is TRBV20-1 and J is TRBJ2-7; the match to TRBD1 covers 7 bases. The V segment lost 7 bases and the J segment 2 bases; nucleotides outside the gene matches: 2. The CDR3 has 11 amino acids. Germline loops: CDR1 DFQATT, CDR2 SNEGSKA (reference sequence). CDR3 protein: CSGDSPYEQYF. The CDR3 nucleotides are TGCAGTGGGGACAGCCCCTACGAGCAGTACTTC.